This entry concerns a single TCR beta chain. The antigen is not known. The CDR3 loop spans 15 amino acids. V was shortened by 5 bases and J by 5 bases, with 18 bases between the two germline ends. Germline CDR1 reads SGHVS; CDR2 reads FNYEAQ. This record belongs to a study of cytomegalovirus exposure and HLA in healthy donors. The study's findings and limits: Most sequenced TCRs were rare (though some public TCRs occurred in many donors).

Donors were drawn from the approximately 110-subject validation cohort, separate from the approximately 640-subject first cohort. Using immunoSEQ multiplex PCR, the repertoire was profiled, and TCRdb retains in-frame clones only, with some absent. Here the sample spans 56,000 or so clones, around 93% being singletons. The rearrangement uses TRBV7-6 and TRBJ1-1; TRBD1 is a possible D gene (6 bases). Sequencing was done on a sample of PBMCs. The clonotype originates from a woman between 18 and 30 years old in good health and CMV-seropositive. The CDR3 DNA follows: TGTGCCAGCAGCCTAGAGTGGCAGGGGATGACTGAAGCTTTCTTT. It is translated as CASSLEWQGMTEAFF.